A single sample is the source of the 12 T cell receptor beta chains below, sequenced in a study of blood T cell repertoires in COVID-19. Using immunoSEQ multiplex PCR, the repertoire was profiled, and TCRdb retains in-frame clones only, with some absent. Of over 60,000 clones in the sample, about 80% are singletons; the top ten hold under 20%. Source material: peripheral blood. Receptors originate from a human donor in a cohort sampled during active COVID-19.

The rearrangement links TRBV7-9 to TRBJ1-5; D is ambiguous. CDR1 is SEHNR, CDR2 FQNEAQ, per germline (reference sequence). The CDR3 loop spans 13 amino acids. V was shortened by 5 bases and J by 5 bases, with 10 bases between the two germline ends. The CDR3 DNA sequence: TGTGCCAGCAGCCTTGAGGGTTATCAGCCCCAGCATTTT. Translation gives CASSLEGYQPQHF.

The V call is TRBV15, the J call TRBJ2-1; TRBD2 might be the D (5 bases). This CDR3 has 14 residues. The V and J ends lost 3 bases and 5 bases respectively, with 11 bases between them. CDR1 and CDR2 from the germline V gene are LNHNV and YYDKDF (reference sequence). CDR3 amino acids: CATSRGVTDNEQFF. CDR3 bases: TGTGCCACCAGCAGGGGAGTTACCGACAATGAGCAGTTCTTC.

The gene calls are TRBV5-1 and TRBJ2-5; D is uncertain. The germline V gene has CDR1 SGHRS and CDR2 YFSETQ. Trimming took off 1 base at V and 2 bases at J, with 15 bases between the two ends. The CDR3 has 16 amino acids. The CDR3: CASSLIPRGLQETQYF. The CDR3 DNA is TGCGCCAGCAGCTTGATCCCTCGAGGATTACAAGAGACCCAGTACTTC.

The gene calls are TRBV6-5 and TRBJ2-2; D unresolved. CDR3 length: 10 amino acids. V was trimmed by 8 bases and J by 7 bases, leaving 5 bases between them. Germline-derived CDR1 and CDR2 are MNHEY and SVGAGI. The CDR3: CASRVGELFF. CDR3 sequence (DNA): TGTGCCAGCCGGGTCGGGGAGCTGTTTTTT.

The V call is TRBV19, the J call TRBJ1-2; 7 bases are shared with TRBD1. The CDR3 extends over 17 amino acids. V was clipped by 1 base and J by 4 bases; unmatched bases: 12. Germline values: CDR1 LNHDA, CDR2 SQIVND (reference sequence). The CDR3 DNA reads as TGTGCCAGTAGTATAGTAATCAACGGCAGGGGGACCTATGGCTACACCTTC. Its translation: CASSIVINGRGTYGYTF. Complete variable domain (other parts from reference TRBV19 and TRBJ1-2): DGGITQSPKYLFRKEGQNVTLSCEQNLNHDAMYWYRQDPGQGLRLIYYSQIVNDFQKGDIAEGYSVSREKKESFPLTVTSAQKNPTAFYLCASSIVINGRGTYGYTFGSGTRLTVV.

This sequence joins TRBV19 and TRBJ2-7; TRBD1 matches 7 bases. Germline lookup yields CDR1 LNHDA and CDR2 SQIVND (reference sequence). J gave up 4 bases and V 2 bases, and 11 bases lay outside the gene matches. CDR3 length: 16 residues. CDR3 DNA sequence: TGTGCCAGTAGTATATTCTACAGGGGAGTCAAGTACGAGCAGTACTTC. Amino acid sequence: CASSIFYRGVKYEQYF. The full variable domain, with the rest looked up from reference TRBV19 and TRBJ2-7, is DGGITQSPKYLFRKEGQNVTLSCEQNLNHDAMYWYRQDPGQGLRLIYYSQIVNDFQKGDIAEGYSVSREKKESFPLTVTSAQKNPTAFYLCASSIFYRGVKYEQYFGPGTRLTVT.

This rearrangement joins TRBV4-1 to TRBJ2-7; D may be TRBD1 (5 bases). This CDR3 is 15 amino acids long. V lost 0 bases to trimming and J lost 3 bases, with 12 bases between them. Per the germline V gene, CDR1 is MGHRA and CDR2 is YSYEKL. The CDR3 sequence is CASSQDDDSNYEQYF. CDR3 nucleotides: TGCGCCAGCAGCCAAGATGATGACAGCAACTACGAGCAGTACTTC.

V usage is TRBV7-9 and J usage is TRBJ2-7; 9 nucleotides agree with TRBD1. Germline lookup yields CDR1 SEHNR and CDR2 FQNEAQ (reference sequence). The V segment lost 5 bases and the J segment 2 bases; nucleotides outside the gene matches: 13. The CDR3 totals 17 residues. The CDR3 sequence: CASSLGPVGTGPYEQYF. DNA for the CDR3: TGTGCCAGCAGCCTAGGGCCGGTCGGGACAGGGCCCTACGAGCAGTACTTC.

This clone appeared once. J is TRBJ1-6 and V is TRBV5-5, with 8 bases aligning to TRBD1. J was trimmed by 7 bases and V by 4 bases; bases with no gene match: 10. CDR1 is SGHKS and CDR2 is YYEKEE in the germline V gene (reference sequence). The CDR3 covers 16 residues. The CDR3 sequence is CASSQSRGLGNSPLHF. Here the CDR3 DNA reads TGTGCCAGCAGCCAGTCCAGGGGGCTGGGGAATTCACCCCTCCACTTT.

This clone was detected once. The gene calls are TRBV2 and TRBJ1-2; 7 bases match TRBD1. V lost 6 bases and J lost 7; bases outside the gene matches: 8. Germline V gives CDR1 SNHLY, CDR2 FYNNEI. The CDR3 contains 13 residues. CDR3 in DNA: TGTGCCAGCAGCATTGACAGGGACAGTGGCTACACCTTC. This codes for CASSIDRDSGYTF.

The rearrangement joins TRBV24-1 to TRBJ1-1; D is undetermined. The germline V gene encodes CDR1 KGHDR and CDR2 SFDVKD. Trimming cost V 3 bases and J 3 bases, with 19 bases left between them. The CDR3 has 17 residues. The CDR3 protein is CATSDPCSCAMDTEAFF. CDR3 nucleotides: TGTGCCACCAGTGATCCCTGCAGTTGTGCCATGGACACTGAAGCTTTCTTT.

The V and J genes are TRBV30 and TRBJ1-2; TRBD1 matches 8 bases. Germline CDR1 and CDR2: GTSNPN and SVGIG (reference sequence). The CDR3 spans 13 residues. Germline trimming cut 5 bases from V and 8 bases from J; bases unmatched to any gene: 10. In DNA, the CDR3 is TGTGCCTGGGGACAGGGCTGGATGGAGGGCTACACCTTC. This encodes CAWGQGWMEGYTF.